Below are 25 T cell receptor beta chains sequenced from a single sample in a study of shared clonotypes between healthy human individuals. The method was immunoSEQ multiplex PCR; TCRdb's version includes in-frame clones alone and lacks a portion of them. The table lists under 850,000 clones, roughly 72% of them singletons. The sample taken for sequencing was memory CD4+ T cells sorted from blood. Subset reported: CD45RA-negative fraction. The origin of the receptors is a woman aged 30 to 39 in good health.

The chain couples TRBV6-7 to TRBJ1-2; tentative D call: TRBD1 (5 bases). TRBV6-7 is an ORF for which the function is uncertain. The CDR3 sequence is 13 residues long. V was shortened by 10 bases and J by 3 bases, with 15 bases between the two germline ends. CDR3 DNA sequence: TGTGCCACTCAAAAGTGGGACGACTATGGCTACACCTTC. Residues: CATQKWDDYGYTF.

The chain recombines TRBV7-2 with TRBJ2-4; D is undetermined. V was pared by 3 bases and J by 7 bases, with 16 bases between. The CDR3 sequence is 15 residues long. CDR1 and CDR2 from the germline V gene are SGHTA and FQGNSA. This chain's CDR3 is CASSLTGYSANIQYF. CDR3 DNA sequence: TGTGCCAGCAGCTTGACTGGATACTCGGCGAACATTCAGTACTTC.

The V gene is TRBV28, the J gene TRBJ1-5; no firm D call. The germline V gene has CDR1 MDHEN and CDR2 SYDVKM. This CDR3 contains 15 residues. V was cut by 9 bases and J by 1 base, with 16 bases left in between. For the CDR3, the DNA is TGTGCCAGTAGTACGGCAGCGTGGAGCAATCAGCCCCAGCATTTT. Translated, it gives CASSTAAWSNQPQHF.

V and J are TRBV6-1 and TRBJ1-2, with 12 nucleotides matching TRBD1. This CDR3 region has 16 residues. The ends lost 4 bases at V and 8 bases at J; junction bases unmatched: 11. Germline V gene lookup returns CDR1 MNHNS and CDR2 SASEGT. CDR3 DNA: TGTGCCAGCAGTGCTCAGGGGACAGGGGGCGAATGGGGCTACACCTTC. As protein: CASSAQGTGGEWGYTF.

The chain carries TRBV15 and TRBJ2-6; TRBD2 agrees at 7 bases. This CDR3 has 17 residues. Germline V lookup: CDR1 LNHNV, CDR2 YYDKDF (reference sequence). Trimming at V came to 4 bases and at J to 2 bases, leaving 8 bases not matched to a gene. The chain's CDR3 is CATSTPLGGTGANVLTF. CDR3 coding DNA: TGTGCCACCAGCACCCCCTTGGGGGGGACTGGGGCCAACGTCCTGACTTTC. Drawing the rest from reference TRBV15 and TRBJ2-6, the complete variable domain is DAMVIQNPRYQVTQFGKPVTLSCSQTLNHNVMYWYQQKSSQAPKLLFHYYDKDFNNEADTPDNFQSRRPNTSFCFLDIRSPGLGDTAMYLCATSTPLGGTGANVLTFGAGSRLTVL.

This chain links TRBV7-2 with TRBJ2-1; 7 bases are shared with TRBD2. The CDR3 totals 14 residues. The germline V gene has CDR1 SGHTA and CDR2 FQGNSA. The junction had 13 bases not matched to a gene; V was cut back by 8 bases and J by 9 bases. The CDR3 nucleotides read TGTGCCAGCCAAGCGGGGCCGCGCCTGGGTGAGCAGTTCTTC. This gives the protein CASQAGPRLGEQFF.

The chain recombines TRBV19 with TRBJ2-1; 10 bases are shared with TRBD2. J gave up 4 bases and V 6 bases, and 9 bases lay outside the gene matches. The germline V gene has CDR1 LNHDA and CDR2 SQIVND (reference sequence). The CDR3 has 16 residues. CDR3 in DNA: TGTGCCAGTAGCCTAACACTAGCGGGGATTTACAATGAGCAGTTCTTC. Translating gives CASSLTLAGIYNEQFF.

CDR3 nucleotides: TGTGCCGGGTCCCGATTCCGGGGGGAGCAGTACTTC. It translates to CAGSRFRGEQYF. This chain uses TRBV2 with TRBJ2-7, with TRBD2 as a possible D gene (6 bases). Trimming cost V 11 bases and J 7 bases, with 18 bases left between them. The V gene's germline CDR1 is SNHLY and CDR2 FYNNEI. The CDR3 is 12 residues long.

This clone is a singleton in its sample. This sequence joins TRBV6-6 and TRBJ1-2; tentatively, D is TRBD1 (6 bases). V lost 5 bases to trimming and J lost 7 bases, with 8 bases between them. From germline, CDR1 is MNHNY and CDR2 SVGAGI (reference sequence). This CDR3 region has 11 residues. The CDR3 protein is CASSLQGGYTF. The CDR3 DNA reads TGTGCCAGCAGTCTACAGGGTGGCTACACCTTC.

This clone was seen a handful of times. This chain joins TRBV5-1 and TRBJ2-5, with TRBD1 identical over 8 bases. V was pared by 6 bases and J by 2 bases, with 9 bases of the junction left unmatched. Germline V gene lookup returns CDR1 SGHRS and CDR2 YFSETQ. The CDR3 covers 15 residues. CDR3 protein: CASTGTGASQETQYF. For the CDR3, the DNA is TGCGCCAGCACCGGGACAGGAGCCTCACAAGAGACCCAGTACTTC.

This clone was seen more than once but under ten times. The rearrangement uses TRBV27 and TRBJ1-2; 9 nucleotides line up with TRBD1. Germline CDR1 reads MNHEY; CDR2 reads SMNVEV (reference sequence). V lost 6 bases to trimming and J lost 8 bases; unmatched junction nucleotides: 7. The CDR3 consists of 13 residues. CDR3 in amino acids: CASRPGQGRGYTF. CDR3 nucleotide sequence: TGTGCCAGCAGACCGGGACAGGGAAGGGGCTACACCTTC.

The rearrangement uses TRBV28 and TRBJ2-7, with no clear D. The germline CDR1 and CDR2 sequences are MDHEN and SYDVKM. Deletions cut 2 bases from V and 2 bases from J, with 13 bases between. The length of the CDR3 is 15 residues. The CDR3 spells CASSLPSAAPYEQYF. The CDR3 DNA follows: TGTGCCAGCAGTTTACCTTCGGCGGCCCCCTACGAGCAGTACTTC.

Details on this clone: The identical CDR3 is also encoded by other nucleotide sequences in the sample. V and J are TRBV5-5 and TRBJ1-2, with D possibly TRBD1 on 5 matching bases. CDR3 size: 14 residues. V gave up 3 bases and J gave up 4 bases, with 13 bases separating them. The V gene's germline CDR1 is SGHKS and CDR2 YYEKEE (reference sequence). CDR3 in DNA: TGTGCCAGCAGCTCGGGGCAGGGAGGCTATGGCTACACCTTC. It is translated as CASSSGQGGYGYTF.

This rearrangement joins TRBV2 to TRBJ1-1, with D possibly being TRBD1 (6 bases). CDR3 size: 14 residues. Trimming pared 6 bases from V and 1 base from J, leaving 12 bases between. The germline V gene has CDR1 SNHLY and CDR2 FYNNEI. CDR3 sequence (DNA): TGTGCCAGCAGAAACAGGGTCGGGAACACTGAAGCTTTCTTT. This encodes CASRNRVGNTEAFF.

The V gene is TRBV5-1, the J gene TRBJ1-1, with D perhaps TRBD1 (5 bases). Between the trimmed V and J ends, which lost 0 bases and 1 base, there was a span of 10 bases. The CDR3 length is 15 residues. Germline V gene data show CDR1 as SGHRS and CDR2 as YFSETQ. CDR3 coding DNA: TGCGCCAGCAGCTTGGGCGAGGGGTGGAACACTGAAGCTTTCTTT. Protein sequence: CASSLGEGWNTEAFF.

The chain couples TRBV1 to TRBJ2-5. The J call is doubtful: the DNA matches TRBJ2-7 better. TRBV1 is a pseudogene segment. The CDR3 has 15 amino acids. This CDR3 is CTSSQSLLHPDEQYF. The CDR3 nucleotides read TGCACCAGCAGCCAATCACTCCTCCACCCGGACGAGCAGTACTTC.

This clone was observed once. The chain employs TRBV10-3 and TRBJ1-2; 8 bases fit TRBD1. Germline V gene lookup returns CDR1 ENHRY and CDR2 SYGVKD. With 8 bases clipped from V and 3 bases from J, the junction kept 8 bases outside the gene matches. The CDR3 has 14 residues. CDR3 DNA sequence: TGTGCCATCTCTCCAGGGGGCTTCGACTATGGCTACACCTTC. It yields the protein CAISPGGFDYGYTF.

The chain uses TRBV28 and TRBJ1-5; 9 positions agree with TRBD1. This CDR3 is 16 amino acids long. Trimming at V came to 4 bases and at J to 7 bases, leaving 11 bases not matched to a gene. Germline V gene sequence: CDR1 MDHEN, CDR2 SYDVKM. Here the CDR3 DNA reads TGTGCCAGCAGTTCCGCCGGGACAGGGACTAGACAGCCCCAGCATTTT. This encodes CASSSAGTGTRQPQHF.

The V call is TRBV29-1, the J call TRBJ2-5, with TRBD2 identical over 12 bases. Germline CDR1 is SQVTM and CDR2 is ANQGSEA. The CDR3 totals 16 residues. V gave up 6 bases and J gave up 3 bases; unmatched junction bases: 11. CDR3 loop: CSVVILAGGREETQYF. The CDR3 DNA follows: TGCAGCGTAGTAATCCTAGCGGGAGGGAGGGAAGAGACCCAGTACTTC.

This clone was picked up a small number of times. The chain combines TRBV5-1 with TRBJ2-7; D is undetermined. The germline V gene encodes CDR1 SGHRS and CDR2 YFSETQ. CDR3 length: 14 residues. V was trimmed by 2 bases and J by 4 bases, leaving 13 bases between them. CDR3 in amino acids: CASSFKAGRYEQYF. CDR3 sequence (DNA): TGCGCCAGCAGCTTTAAGGCAGGTCGATACGAGCAGTACTTC.

The chain employs TRBV19 and TRBJ2-3; 7 bases map to TRBD2. Germline values: CDR1 LNHDA, CDR2 SQIVND (reference sequence). V trimming: 3 bases; J trimming: 3 bases; junction bases outside the gene matches: 9. The CDR3 is made up of 16 amino acids. The CDR3 here is CASSISPGLLTDTQYF. CDR3 DNA: TGTGCCAGTAGTATCTCACCGGGACTACTAACAGATACGCAGTATTTT.

The chain recombines TRBV4-1 with TRBJ2-4; TRBD1 might be the D (6 bases). The CDR3 is 17 amino acids. Trimming left V 0 bases short and J 2 bases short, with 14 bases between. CDR1 and CDR2 (germline): MGHRA, YSYEKL. CDR3 DNA sequence: TGCGCCAGCAGCCAAGACTGGCAGGGGAGTTCCAAAAACATTCAGTACTTC. As protein: CASSQDWQGSSKNIQYF.

The rearrangement links TRBV4-1 to TRBJ2-7, with 7 bases matching TRBD2. Germline CDR1 MGHRA, CDR2 YSYEKL. This CDR3 has 15 residues. V lost 1 base to trimming and J lost 2 bases; unmatched junction nucleotides: 5. The CDR3 DNA reads TGCGCCAGCAGCCAAGGCCCGGGGGGTACCTACGAGCAGTACTTC. Residues: CASSQGPGGTYEQYF.

The rearrangement links TRBV30 to TRBJ2-5, with a possible D match to TRBD2 (5 bases). V was trimmed by 7 bases and J by 1 base, leaving 13 bases between them. The CDR3 is 13 amino acids. From germline, CDR1 is GTSNPN and CDR2 SVGIG (reference sequence). CDR3 region: CASDLALQETQYF. CDR3 nucleotide sequence: TGTGCCTCAGACCTAGCCCTCCAAGAGACCCAGTACTTC.

This chain links TRBV11-2 with TRBJ2-3; D is perhaps TRBD2 (5 bases). Germline V gene lookup returns CDR1 SGHAT and CDR2 FQNNGV. This CDR3 has 14 amino acids. The V end was cut by 6 bases, the J end by 1 base, with 11 bases between. CDR3 in amino acids: CASRWRWGTDTQYF. The CDR3 nucleotides are TGTGCCAGCAGATGGAGGTGGGGCACAGATACGCAGTATTTT.